A single sample is the source of the 24 T cell receptor beta chains below, sequenced in a study of response to subunit inactivated influenza vaccine. TCRdb used MiXCR to reprocess the RT-PCR reads, holding one entry per CDR3 protein. In the table there are about 300,000 distinct CDR3 sequences, just over 20% of which are singletons. The material was PBMCs from blood, obtained approximately 22 months after vaccination. The receptor set was obtained from a man in his fifties or sixties who received an inactivated influenza vaccine.

V usage is TRBV6-2 or TRBV6-3 and J usage is TRBJ2-1; D gene uncertain. The germline gives CDR1 MNHEY, CDR2 SVGEGT. Trimming cost V 0 bases and J 1 base, with 4 bases left between them. The CDR3 spans 14 residues. CDR3 in amino acids: CASSYSESYNEQFF. As DNA, the CDR3 is TGTGCCAGCAGTTACTCGGAGTCCTACAATGAGCAGTTCTTC.

The rearrangement links TRBV2 to TRBJ2-1; D possibly corresponds to TRBD1 (6 bases). Trimming shortened V by 10 bases and J by 6 bases, and 13 bases separated the two germline ends. Germline CDR1 SNHLY, CDR2 FYNNEI. The CDR3 covers 12 residues. CDR3 loop: CATYREFNEQFF. CDR3 nucleotides: TGTGCCACCTACAGGGAATTCAATGAGCAGTTCTTC.

This rearrangement joins TRBV29-1 to TRBJ1-2; D not certain. The CDR3 length is 13 residues. Trimming removed 2 bases at V and 1 base at J, with 8 bases between. Germline V lookup: CDR1 SQVTM, CDR2 ANQGSEA. The CDR3 sequence: CSVELGLNYGYTF. Written as DNA, the CDR3 is TGCAGCGTTGAACTGGGCCTTAACTATGGCTACACCTTC.

The J gene is TRBJ2-7, the V gene TRBV28, with 13 bases lining up with TRBD2. Per germline, CDR1 MDHEN and CDR2 SYDVKM. The CDR3 sequence is 16 residues long. J lost 2 bases, V lost 3 bases, and 4 bases had no gene match. CDR3 nucleotides: TGTGCCAGCAGTTTCCTGACTAGCGGGAGGACCTACGAGCAGTACTTC. This sequence encodes CASSFLTSGRTYEQYF.

The genes are TRBV19 and TRBJ2-1; 11 bases fit TRBD2. V was clipped by 7 bases and J by 7 bases; unmatched bases: 6. This CDR3 has 14 residues. Germline V gene sequence: CDR1 LNHDA, CDR2 SQIVND (reference sequence). The CDR3 here is CASTSTSGRNEQFF. Here the CDR3 DNA reads TGTGCCAGTACCTCTACTAGCGGGAGAAATGAGCAGTTCTTC.

In its sample, this clonotype was seen many times. The chain links TRBV20-1 to TRBJ1-4; possibly TRBD1 for D (5 bases). Germline V lookup: CDR1 DFQATT, CDR2 SNEGSKA (reference sequence). The CDR3 is made up of 14 amino acids. The germline V and J ends were trimmed by 0 bases and 5 bases, with 10 bases remaining between them. The CDR3 nucleotides read TGCAGTGCTAGAGATCCAGGGTACAATGAAAAACTGTTTTTT. As protein: CSARDPGYNEKLFF.

This rearrangement joins TRBV6-6 to TRBJ1-1, with TRBD1 as a possible D gene (6 bases). Germline V gives CDR1 MNHNY, CDR2 SVGAGI (reference sequence). The CDR3 is made up of 12 amino acids. V was cut by 6 bases and J by 6 bases, with 11 bases left in between. The CDR3, as DNA: TGTGCCAGCAGCAGGACAGTGGCTGAAGCTTTCTTT. It yields the protein CASSRTVAEAFF.

The V gene is TRBV2, the J gene TRBJ2-1; D is perhaps TRBD2 (5 bases). Deletions cut 4 bases from V and 4 bases from J, with 14 bases between. The CDR3 has 15 residues. Germline-derived CDR1 and CDR2 are SNHLY and FYNNEI. CDR3 coding DNA: TGTGCCAGCAGTGCTATAGGAGGCCTTTACAATGAGCAGTTCTTC. Amino acid sequence: CASSAIGGLYNEQFF.

Many counts were recorded for this clonotype. V and J are TRBV2 and TRBJ1-2; 8 nucleotides agree with TRBD1. Germline CDR1 SNHLY, CDR2 FYNNEI. The junction had 9 bases not matched to a gene; V was cut back by 8 bases and J by 4 bases. The CDR3 spans 14 residues. CDR3 sequence reads: CASEAGGFVYGYTF. The CDR3 DNA reads TGTGCCAGCGAGGCAGGGGGCTTTGTCTATGGCTACACCTTC. The whole variable domain, filled in from reference TRBV2 and TRBJ1-2, reads EPEVTQTPSHQVTQMGQEVILRCVPISNHLYFYWYRQILGQKVEFLVSFYNNEISEKSEIFDDQFSVERPDGSNFTLKIRSTKLEDSAMYFCASEAGGFVYGYTFGSGTRLTVV.

The chain couples TRBV12-3 or TRBV12-4 to TRBJ2-1; tentatively, D is TRBD2 (6 bases). Trimming shortened V by 5 bases and J by 13 bases, and 12 bases separated the two germline ends. CDR3 length: 11 amino acids. The CDR3 region has the DNA TGTGCCAGCAGTCCGGGACTCCCTCAGTTCTTC. It specifies CASSPGLPQFF.

The chain recombines TRBV12-3 or TRBV12-4 with TRBJ2-5; tentative D call: TRBD2 (7 bases). Trimming took off 5 bases at V and 5 bases at J, with 24 bases between the two ends. The CDR3 has 17 residues. This CDR3 is CASSPDGRTVMGETQYF. CDR3 in DNA: TGTGCCAGCAGTCCCGACGGGAGGACAGTAATGGGGGAGACCCAGTACTTC.

This clonotype was observed a few times. V and J are TRBV3-1 and TRBJ2-2, with no clear D. Germline CDR1 reads LGHDT; CDR2 reads YNNKEL (reference sequence). This CDR3 region has 14 residues. V shed 2 bases and J shed 6 bases, with 10 bases lying between them. The CDR3 sequence is CASSQSFFSGELFF. Written as DNA, the CDR3 is TGTGCCAGCAGCCAATCTTTTTTTTCCGGGGAGCTGTTTTTT.

This clonotype was counted many times. V usage is TRBV20-1 and J usage is TRBJ1-2, with D uncertain. This CDR3 spans 15 amino acids. Per the germline V gene, CDR1 is DFQATT and CDR2 is SNEGSKA (reference sequence). The V and J ends lost 1 base and 4 bases respectively, with 16 bases between them. The CDR3 coding sequence is TGCAGTGCTAGAGGGAGGTTGGGTGTCAGCTATGGCTACACCTTC. Translation: CSARGRLGVSYGYTF.

Details on this clonotype: Compared with germline, one end of the junction differs, possibly owing to a read error. The chain carries TRBV2 and TRBJ1-1, with D tentatively TRBD1 (5 bases). The CDR3 is 14 amino acids. Per germline, CDR1 SNHLY and CDR2 FYNNEI. CDR3 sequence (DNA): TGTGCCAGCGGGACCGGGACCTTGAACGCTGAAGCTTTCTTT. This gives the protein CASGTGTLNAEAFF.

The chain is built from TRBV20-1 and TRBJ1-1; D remains unclear. V lost 2 bases and J lost 0, with 10 bases in between. Germline CDR1 and CDR2: DFQATT and SNEGSKA (reference sequence). CDR3 length equals 14 residues. Written as DNA, the CDR3 is TGCAGTGCTAGACAGGAGGGCATGAACACTGAAGCTTTCTTT. Protein product: CSARQEGMNTEAFF.

This clonotype occurred a few times. This rearrangement joins TRBV11-2 to TRBJ2-3, with 13 bases aligning to TRBD2. V was pared by 5 bases and J by 0 bases, with 8 bases of the junction left unmatched. Germline values: CDR1 SGHAT, CDR2 FQNNGV. The CDR3 length is 18 residues. DNA for the CDR3: TGTGCCAGCAGCCGGACTAGCGGGGGTTACCTTAGCACAGATACGCAGTATTTT. It is translated as CASSRTSGGYLSTDTQYF.

This clonotype was recorded a few times. The chain employs TRBV2 and TRBJ2-7, with TRBD1 matching over 9 bases. CDR1 SNHLY and CDR2 FYNNEI come from the germline V gene. V lost 6 bases and J lost 3; bases outside the gene matches: 3. This CDR3 has 13 amino acids. CDR3 protein: CASRTGQGYEQYF. CDR3 nucleotides: TGTGCCAGCAGGACGGGACAGGGCTACGAGCAGTACTTC.

The chain carries TRBV28 and TRBJ1-5, with TRBD1 identical over 7 bases. The germline gives CDR1 MDHEN, CDR2 SYDVKM. CDR3 length: 15 residues. Trimming removed 6 bases from V and 2 bases from J; junction bases left unmatched: 7. The chain's CDR3 is CASSRGQAGNQPQHF. The CDR3 DNA reads TGTGCCAGCAGCCGCGGACAGGCTGGCAATCAGCCCCAGCATTTT.

J is TRBJ1-2 and V is TRBV5-1, with D perhaps TRBD1 (5 bases). The germline V gene has CDR1 SGHRS and CDR2 YFSETQ. This CDR3 is built from 14 residues. V gave up 0 bases and J gave up 8 bases, with 14 bases separating them. CDR3 sequence (DNA): TGCGCCAGCAGCTTGGGGGACCCTCTTCAGGGCTACACCTTC. Protein: CASSLGDPLQGYTF.

This clonotype was found many times. V usage is TRBV5-1 and J usage is TRBJ1-4; 8 bases fit TRBD1. The J segment lost 7 bases and the V segment lost 6 bases, leaving 11 bases of the junction unmatched. This CDR3 spans 15 amino acids. Germline CDR1 is SGHRS and CDR2 is YFSETQ. The CDR3 region is CASTTSGTGGEKLFF. CDR3 sequence (DNA): TGCGCCAGCACCACGTCCGGGACAGGAGGTGAAAAACTGTTTTTT.

The gene calls are TRBV4-1 and TRBJ2-3; D is possibly TRBD2 (6 bases). This CDR3 region has 15 residues. Germline CDR1 is MGHRA and CDR2 is YSYEKL. V was cut by 8 bases and J by 0 bases, with 15 bases left in between. The CDR3 region has the DNA TGCGCCAGCTGCCCTCGGGGGTTTAGCACAGATACGCAGTATTTT. It codes for CASCPRGFSTDTQYF.

This clonotype was observed a handful of times. The CDR3 nucleotides read TGTGCCAGCACCCGAACCCCGGGAAACACCATATATTTT. Amino acid sequence: CASTRTPGNTIYF. The gene calls are TRBV7-2 and TRBJ1-3, with D unresolved. The V gene lost 7 bases and the J gene lost 4 bases, with 11 bases spanning the gap. The germline CDR1 and CDR2 sequences are SGHTA and FQGNSA. The CDR3 covers 13 residues.

The chain combines TRBV4-1 with TRBJ2-3; D is possibly TRBD2 (5 bases). This CDR3 comprises 16 residues. Germline loops: CDR1 MGHRA, CDR2 YSYEKL. With 4 bases removed from V and 0 bases from J, the gap between germline ends came to 14 bases. The CDR3 spells CASSRASRSSTDTQYF. In nucleotides, the CDR3 is TGCGCCAGCAGCCGGGCTAGCAGATCTAGCACAGATACGCAGTATTTT.

This clonotype was seen more than once but under ten times. The genes are TRBV6-5 and TRBJ1-2; the D gene is possibly TRBD1 (5 bases). CDR1 MNHEY and CDR2 SVGAGI come from the germline V gene. This CDR3 has 14 amino acids. The germline V and J ends were trimmed by 5 bases and 6 bases, with 16 bases remaining between them. CDR3 in DNA: TGTGCCAGCAGTACTCGACAGCTCCATCATGGCTACACCTTC. As protein: CASSTRQLHHGYTF.